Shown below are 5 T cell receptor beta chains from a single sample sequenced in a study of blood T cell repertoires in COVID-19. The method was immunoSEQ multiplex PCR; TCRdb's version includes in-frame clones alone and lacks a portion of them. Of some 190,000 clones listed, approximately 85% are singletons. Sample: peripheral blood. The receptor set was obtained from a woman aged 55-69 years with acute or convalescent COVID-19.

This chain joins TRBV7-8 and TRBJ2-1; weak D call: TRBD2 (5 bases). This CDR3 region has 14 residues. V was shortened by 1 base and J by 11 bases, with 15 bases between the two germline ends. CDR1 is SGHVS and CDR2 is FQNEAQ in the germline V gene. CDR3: CASSLGGGPMQQFF. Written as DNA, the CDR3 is TGTGCCAGCAGCTTAGGAGGAGGCCCGATGCAGCAGTTCTTC.

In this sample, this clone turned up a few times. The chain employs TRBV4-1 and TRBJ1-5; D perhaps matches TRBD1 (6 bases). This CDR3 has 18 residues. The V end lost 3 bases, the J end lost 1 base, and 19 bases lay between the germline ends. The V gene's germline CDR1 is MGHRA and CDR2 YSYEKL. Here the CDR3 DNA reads TGCGCCAGCAGCCAGGGGGGGGCTGCGGGGACGAGCAATCAGCCCCAGCATTTT. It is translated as CASSQGGAAGTSNQPQHF.

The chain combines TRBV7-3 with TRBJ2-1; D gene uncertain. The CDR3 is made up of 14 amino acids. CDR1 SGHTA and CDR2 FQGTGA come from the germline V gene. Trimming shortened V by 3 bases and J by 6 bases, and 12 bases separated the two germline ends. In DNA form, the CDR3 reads TGTGCCAGCAGCTTGGCCCTCCCGCCCAATGAGCAGTTCTTC. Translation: CASSLALPPNEQFF. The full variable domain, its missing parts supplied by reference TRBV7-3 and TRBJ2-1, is GAGVSQTPSNKVTEKGKYVELRCDPISGHTALYWYRQSLGQGPEFLIYFQGTGAADDSGLPNDRFFAVRPEGSVSTLKIQRTERGDSAVYLCASSLALPPNEQFFGPGTRLTVL.

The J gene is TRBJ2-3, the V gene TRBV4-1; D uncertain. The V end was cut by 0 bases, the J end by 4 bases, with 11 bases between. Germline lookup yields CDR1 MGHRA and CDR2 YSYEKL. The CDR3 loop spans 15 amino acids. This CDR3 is CASSQEHRGPDTQYF. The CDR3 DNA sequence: TGCGCCAGCAGCCAAGAACATCGCGGCCCAGATACGCAGTATTTT.

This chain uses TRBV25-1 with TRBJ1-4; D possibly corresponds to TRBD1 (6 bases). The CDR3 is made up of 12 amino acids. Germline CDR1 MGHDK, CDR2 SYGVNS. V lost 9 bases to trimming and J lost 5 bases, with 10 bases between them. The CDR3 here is CASTGWNEKLFF. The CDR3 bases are TGTGCCAGTACAGGGTGGAATGAAAAACTGTTTTTT.